This paragraph covers one T cell receptor beta chain sequence. The antigen remains undetermined. Possible read error: a much larger clone is one base away. Amplified TCR beta CDR3 regions were obtained using RNA transcripts as template. HTBI primers were employed in first-round RT-PCR, then a second-round multiplex PCR followed. TCRdb re-analysed the multiplex PCR reads in MiXCR, keeping a single row per CDR3 protein. The sample lists 200,000 to 250,000 distinct CDR3 sequences, 45% seen once, with 40% to 55% in the top ten. The CDR3 is made up of 11 amino acids. With 1 base removed from V and 4 bases from J, the gap between germline ends came to 4 bases. Germline lookup yields CDR1 SQVTM and CDR2 ANQGSEA. Patients were left out if they had other autoimmune diseases, uncontrolled infections, pregnancy or lactation. This sample was included in a study of Graves' ophthalmopathy and Graves' hyperthyroidism.

Study-level findings and limits: Ophthalmopathy versus stable hyperthyroidism: 13-signature model gave under 90% sensitivity, 81.08% specificity. In blood, most expanded thyroid clonotypes above 0.001 frequency were also detected.

The receptor was isolated from an adult man with Graves' ophthalmopathy. This chain links TRBV29-1 with TRBJ2-5; D is uncertain. Specimen: peripheral blood. CDR3 amino acids: CSVEAPETQYF. Written as DNA, the CDR3 is TGCAGCGTTGAAGCCCCAGAGACCCAGTACTTC.